This is a list of T cell receptor beta chains from one sample in a study of tumor-infiltrating lymphocytes in localized non-small cell lung cancer. Using immunoSEQ multiplex PCR, the repertoire was profiled, and TCRdb retains in-frame clones only, with some absent. The repertoire holds some 5,100 clones, with about 81% as singletons. Sample: lung tumor tissue. Receptor source: a human donor with non-small cell lung cancer. Both conserved end residues are part of each CDR3. A D gene is named only where the DNA matches it firmly.

v_gene,j_gene,d_gene,CDR3aa
TRBV2,TRBJ1-1,NA,CASRDSLNTEAFF
TRBV5-6,TRBJ1-5,NA,CASSLGRGQPQHF
TRBV5-1,TRBJ2-3,NA,CASSLEVGASTDTQYF
TRBV7-9,TRBJ2-7,TRBD2,CASSPTPLYSGVKDDEQYF
TRBV9,TRBJ2-7,TRBD2,CASSLGLVSYEQYF
TRBV6-1,TRBJ2-3,NA,CASRGPSTDTQYF
TRBV5-1,TRBJ1-1,NA,CASSPTVEAEAFF
TRBV4-2,TRBJ1-2,NA,CASSQDPANYGYTF
TRBV6-1,TRBJ1-5,TRBD1,CASSPTGPNQPQHF
TRBV28,TRBJ2-7,NA,CASSPFSDEQYF
TRBV2,TRBJ2-7,NA,CATGPHAYEQYF
TRBV10-3,TRBJ1-1,NA,CAISAAGKNTEAFF
TRBV18,TRBJ2-7,NA,CASSPGEQQYF
TRBV6-5,TRBJ1-5,NA,CASSYSQNQPQHF
TRBV5-4,TRBJ1-3,NA,CASSPGAKRSGNTIYF
TRBV4-1,TRBJ1-5,NA,CASSQDQGYQPQHF
TRBV19,TRBJ2-1,NA,CATKGGFEPYNEQFF
TRBV9,TRBJ2-5,NA,CASSAQLEETQYF
TRBV4-2,TRBJ1-3,NA,CASSQAQGMSGNTIYF
TRBV7-2,TRBJ1-6,NA,CASSLGGGLNSPLHF
TRBV29-1,TRBJ1-3,NA,CSVGGGADNTIYF
TRBV20-1,TRBJ2-1,NA,CSAVAFNEQFF
TRBV7-2,TRBJ2-7,NA,CASSLAPRFSYEQYF
TRBV30,TRBJ1-1,NA,CAWSVQGTLNTEAFF
TRBV19,TRBJ1-2,NA,CASSTPTNYGYTF
TRBV18,TRBJ2-2,NA,CASSPSGTTNTGELFF
TRBV20-1,TRBJ2-7,NA,CSASGGDEQYF
TRBV29-1,TRBJ2-5,TRBD1,CSVVGTGILETQYF
TRBV5-4,TRBJ2-7,NA,CASSLRGAISYEQYF
TRBV5-1,TRBJ2-1,TRBD2,CASSLELAGASEQFF
TRBV7-2,TRBJ1-1,NA,CASSLVSGLNTEAFF
TRBV6-5,TRBJ1-1,NA,CASGRALNTEAFF
TRBV7-2,TRBJ2-1,TRBD2,CASSLSGAINEQFF
TRBV30,TRBJ1-1,NA,CAYIQRNTEAFF
TRBV2,TRBJ2-2,TRBD1,CASSERTGNTGELFF
TRBV6-1,TRBJ1-1,TRBD1,CASSGQGRIAFF
TRBV11-3,TRBJ1-1,NA,CASSLQGMNTEAFF
TRBV5-1,TRBJ2-3,TRBD2,CASRAGASSGTDTQYF
TRBV4-2,TRBJ2-1,NA,CASSQSLPDEQFF
TRBV30,TRBJ1-5,NA,CAWNSQDQPQHF